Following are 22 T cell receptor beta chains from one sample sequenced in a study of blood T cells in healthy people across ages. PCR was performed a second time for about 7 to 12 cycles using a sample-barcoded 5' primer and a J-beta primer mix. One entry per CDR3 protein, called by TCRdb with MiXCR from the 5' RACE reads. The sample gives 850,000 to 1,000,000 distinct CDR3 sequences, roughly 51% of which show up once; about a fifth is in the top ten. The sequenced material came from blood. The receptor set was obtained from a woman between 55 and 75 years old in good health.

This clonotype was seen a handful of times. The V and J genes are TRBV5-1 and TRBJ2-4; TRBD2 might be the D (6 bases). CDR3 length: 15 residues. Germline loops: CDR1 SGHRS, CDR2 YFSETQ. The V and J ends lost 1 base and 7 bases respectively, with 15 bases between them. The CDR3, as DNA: TGCGCCAGCAGCTTGATGGACGGGAGTTTGAACATTCAGTACTTC. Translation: CASSLMDGSLNIQYF.

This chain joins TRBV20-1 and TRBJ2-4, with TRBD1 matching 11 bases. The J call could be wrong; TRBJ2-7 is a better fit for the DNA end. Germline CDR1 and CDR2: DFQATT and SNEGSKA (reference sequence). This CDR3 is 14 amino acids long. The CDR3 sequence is CSAMPGQGVDEQYF. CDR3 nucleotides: TGCAGTGCCATGCCGGGACAGGGGGTGGACGAGCAGTACTTC.

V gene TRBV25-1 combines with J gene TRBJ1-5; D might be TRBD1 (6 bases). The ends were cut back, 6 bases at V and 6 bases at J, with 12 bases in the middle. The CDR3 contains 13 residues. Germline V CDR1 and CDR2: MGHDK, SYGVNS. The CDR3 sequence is CASSKGTSQPQHF. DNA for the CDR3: TGTGCCAGCAGCAAAGGGACATCTCAGCCCCAGCATTTT.

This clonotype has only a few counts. As DNA, the CDR3 is TGTGCCAGCAGCTCGGATTCCGGGACCCACGCCTACGAGCAGTACTTC. This codes for CASSSDSGTHAYEQYF. This sequence joins TRBV5-5 and TRBJ2-7; the D call may be TRBD1 or TRBD2 (5 bases each). Per germline, CDR1 SGHKS and CDR2 YYEKEE (reference sequence). Trimming shortened V by 3 bases and J by 2 bases, and 18 bases separated the two germline ends. CDR3 length equals 16 residues. Combining the CDR3 with reference TRBV5-5 and TRBJ2-7 gives the whole variable domain DAGVTQSPTHLIKTRGQQVTLRCSPISGHKSVSWYQQVLGQGPQFIFQYYEKEERGRGNFPDRFSARQFPNYSSELNVNALLLGDSALYLCASSSDSGTHAYEQYFGPGTRLTVT.

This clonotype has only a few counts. CDR3 in DNA: TGTGCCAGCAGTTTAGTGGCTAGTGGGAGTGAGCAGTTCTTC. Its translation: CASSLVASGSEQFF. V gene TRBV12-3 or TRBV12-4 combines with J gene TRBJ2-1; the D gene is possibly TRBD2 (5 bases). Trimming removed 1 base at V and 9 bases at J, with 13 bases between. There are 14 residues in the CDR3.

The CDR3 region is CASSLDGERSSYEQYF. CDR3 DNA: TGTGCCAGCAGCTTAGACGGGGAGAGGAGCTCCTACGAGCAGTACTTC. The chain recombines TRBV13 with TRBJ2-7; perhaps TRBD2 as D (5 bases). Germline values: CDR1 PRHDT, CDR2 FYEKMQ (reference sequence). The CDR3 is 16 amino acids. V lost 1 base, J lost 0 bases, and 13 bases lay in between.

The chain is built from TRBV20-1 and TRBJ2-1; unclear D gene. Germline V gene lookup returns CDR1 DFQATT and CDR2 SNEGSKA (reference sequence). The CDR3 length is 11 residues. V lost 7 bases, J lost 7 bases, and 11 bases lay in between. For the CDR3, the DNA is TGCAGTGGAGCTAGGACGAATGAGCAGTTCTTC. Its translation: CSGARTNEQFF.

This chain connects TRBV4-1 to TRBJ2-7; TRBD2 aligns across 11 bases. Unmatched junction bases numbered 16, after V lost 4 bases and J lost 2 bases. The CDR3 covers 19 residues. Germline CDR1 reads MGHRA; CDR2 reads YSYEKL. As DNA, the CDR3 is TGCGCCAGCAGCCTCCGCTCCACTGCTACTAGCGGGAGCACCTACGAGCAGTACTTC. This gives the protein CASSLRSTATSGSTYEQYF.

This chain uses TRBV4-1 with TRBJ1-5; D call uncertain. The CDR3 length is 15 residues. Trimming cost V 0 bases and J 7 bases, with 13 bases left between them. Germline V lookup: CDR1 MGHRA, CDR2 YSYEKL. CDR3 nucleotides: TGCGCCAGCAGCCAAGATCGGGCAGTGGGACAGCCCCAGCATTTT. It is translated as CASSQDRAVGQPQHF.

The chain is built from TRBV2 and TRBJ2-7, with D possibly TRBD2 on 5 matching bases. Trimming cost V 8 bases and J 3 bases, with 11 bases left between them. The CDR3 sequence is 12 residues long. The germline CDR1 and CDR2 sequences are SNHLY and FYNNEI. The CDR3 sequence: CASLPEGYEQYF. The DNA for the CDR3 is TGTGCCAGCCTGCCCGAGGGCTACGAGCAGTACTTC. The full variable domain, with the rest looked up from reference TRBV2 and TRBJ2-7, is EPEVTQTPSHQVTQMGQEVILRCVPISNHLYFYWYRQILGQKVEFLVSFYNNEISEKSEIFDDQFSVERPDGSNFTLKIRSTKLEDSAMYFCASLPEGYEQYFGPGTRLTVT.

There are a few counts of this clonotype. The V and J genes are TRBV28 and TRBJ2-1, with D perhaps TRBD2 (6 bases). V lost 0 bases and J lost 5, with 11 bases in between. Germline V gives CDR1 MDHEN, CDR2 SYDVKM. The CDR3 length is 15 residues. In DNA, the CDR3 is TGTGCCAGCAGTTTATGGGGCGGGGCTCACAATGAGCAGTTCTTC. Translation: CASSLWGGAHNEQFF.

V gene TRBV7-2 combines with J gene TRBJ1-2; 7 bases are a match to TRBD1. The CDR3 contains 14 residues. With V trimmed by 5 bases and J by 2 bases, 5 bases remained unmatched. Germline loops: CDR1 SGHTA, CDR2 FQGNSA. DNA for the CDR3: TGTGCCAGCAGCGTCGGGACAGAGAACTATGGCTACACCTTC. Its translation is CASSVGTENYGYTF.

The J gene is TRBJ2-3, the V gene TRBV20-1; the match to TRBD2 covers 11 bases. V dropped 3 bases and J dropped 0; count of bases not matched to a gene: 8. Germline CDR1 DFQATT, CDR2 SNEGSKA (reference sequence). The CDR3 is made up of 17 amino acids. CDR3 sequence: CSASGLAGGSSTDTQYF. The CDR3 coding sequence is TGCAGTGCTAGCGGCCTAGCGGGAGGATCGAGCACAGATACGCAGTATTTT.

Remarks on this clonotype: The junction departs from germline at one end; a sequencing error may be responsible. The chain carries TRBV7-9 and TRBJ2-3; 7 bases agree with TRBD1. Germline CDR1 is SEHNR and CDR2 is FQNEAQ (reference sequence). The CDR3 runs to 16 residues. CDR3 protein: CASSARPGKGADTRYF. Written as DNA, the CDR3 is TGTGCCAGCAGTGCCCGACCGGGAAAGGGGGCAGATACGCGGTATTTT.

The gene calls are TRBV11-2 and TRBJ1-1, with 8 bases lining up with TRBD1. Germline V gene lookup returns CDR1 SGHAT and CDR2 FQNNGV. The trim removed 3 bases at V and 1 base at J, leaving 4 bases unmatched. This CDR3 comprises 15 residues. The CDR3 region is CASSFGDRRNTEAFF. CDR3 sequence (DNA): TGTGCCAGCAGCTTTGGGGACAGGAGGAACACTGAAGCTTTCTTT. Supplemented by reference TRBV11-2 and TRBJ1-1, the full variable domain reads EAGVAQSPRYKIIEKRQSVAFWCNPISGHATLYWYQQILGQGPKLLIQFQNNGVVDDSQLPKDRFSAERLKGVDSTLKIQPAKLEDSAVYLCASSFGDRRNTEAFFGQGTRLTVV.

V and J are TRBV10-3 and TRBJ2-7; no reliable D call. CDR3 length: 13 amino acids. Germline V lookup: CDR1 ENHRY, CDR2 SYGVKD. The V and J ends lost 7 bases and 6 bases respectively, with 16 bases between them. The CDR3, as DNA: TGTGCCATCAAGGTGGAAGTCGAAGGCGAGCAGTACTTC. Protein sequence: CAIKVEVEGEQYF.

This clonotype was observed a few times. In DNA form, the CDR3 reads TGTGCCAGCAGCCCACAGGGAGGTGAATACGAGCAGTACTTC. This translates into CASSPQGGEYEQYF. The rearrangement links TRBV7-2 to TRBJ2-7; D might be TRBD1 or TRBD2, each matching 6 bases. Germline V gene data show CDR1 as SGHTA and CDR2 as FQGNSA. The CDR3 runs to 14 residues. The V gene lost 5 bases and the J gene lost 4 bases, with 15 bases spanning the gap.

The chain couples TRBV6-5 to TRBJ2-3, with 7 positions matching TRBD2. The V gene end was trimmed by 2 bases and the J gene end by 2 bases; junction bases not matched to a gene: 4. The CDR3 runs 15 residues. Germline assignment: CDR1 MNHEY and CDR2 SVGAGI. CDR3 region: CASSYGGSSTDTQYF. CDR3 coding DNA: TGTGCCAGCAGTTACGGCGGGAGCTCCACAGATACGCAGTATTTT.

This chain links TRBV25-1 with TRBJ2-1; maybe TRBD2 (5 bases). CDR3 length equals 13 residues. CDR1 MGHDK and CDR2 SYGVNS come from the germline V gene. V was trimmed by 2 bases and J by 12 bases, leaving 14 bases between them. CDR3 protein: CASSEAPLDGQFF. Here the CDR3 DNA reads TGTGCCAGCAGTGAAGCCCCACTAGACGGGCAGTTCTTC.

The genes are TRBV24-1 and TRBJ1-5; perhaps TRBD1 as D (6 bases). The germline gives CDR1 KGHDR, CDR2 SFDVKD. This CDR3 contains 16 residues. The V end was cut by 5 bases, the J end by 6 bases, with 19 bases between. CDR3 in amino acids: CATSGSTGGSGQPQHF. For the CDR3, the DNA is TGTGCCACCAGTGGCTCGACAGGAGGCAGTGGTCAGCCCCAGCATTTT.

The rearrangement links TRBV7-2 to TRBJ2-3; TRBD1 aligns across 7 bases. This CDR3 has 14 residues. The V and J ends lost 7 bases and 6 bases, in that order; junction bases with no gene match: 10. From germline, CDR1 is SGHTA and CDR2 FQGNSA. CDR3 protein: CASKLGLQGDTQYF. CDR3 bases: TGTGCCAGCAAACTTGGATTACAGGGGGATACGCAGTATTTT.

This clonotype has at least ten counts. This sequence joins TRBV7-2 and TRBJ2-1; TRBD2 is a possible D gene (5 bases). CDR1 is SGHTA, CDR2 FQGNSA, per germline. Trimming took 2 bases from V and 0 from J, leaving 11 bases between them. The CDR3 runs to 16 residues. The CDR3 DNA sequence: TGTGCCAGCAGCTTAAGGAGACTAACCTCCTACAATGAGCAGTTCTTC. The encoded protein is CASSLRRLTSYNEQFF.